This T cell receptor (beta chain) was profiled in a study of T cells in Graves' hyperthyroidism and ophthalmopathy. This clonotype was seen many times. Researchers amplified the TCR beta CDR3 regions from RNA transcripts. First-round RT-PCR of the TCR CDR3 relied on the HTBI primer set. TCRdb passed the multiplex PCR reads through MiXCR, listing each CDR3 protein once. Seen here are about 300,000 distinct CDR3 sequences, roughly 19% observed once, and the top ten hold about two fifths. This clonotype was obtained from a man over 45 with Graves' ophthalmopathy. The sample consisted of blood.

The CDR3 spells CASSHGQGTYEQYF. As DNA, the CDR3 is TGTGCCAGCAGCCACGGACAGGGAACCTACGAGCAGTACTTC. The J gene is TRBJ2-7, the V gene TRBV3-1; 8 bases align to TRBD1. V lost 3 bases and J lost 2; bases outside the gene matches: 3. Germline values: CDR1 LGHDT, CDR2 YNNKEL (reference sequence). This CDR3 has 14 amino acids.